The sequence of this T cell receptor beta chain was determined in a study of read filtering for tumor transcriptome and immune sequencing. Looking at the study overall: Mean patient age was 65.9 years, range roughly 45 to 80; around 16 male, more than 11 female. Per sample, TCR-region reads ranged about 4.05 to 11 million by IR-seq, roughly 75 to 1,400 by RNA-seq. After DNase treatment, RNA was made into whole-transcriptome libraries. Study-wide results and limits: Even smaller IR-seq throughput identified most shared clonotypes.

This clonotype was seen more than once but under ten times. As yet, its antigen is unknown. CDR1 is MNHEY, CDR2 SVGAGI, per germline. The CDR3 covers 16 residues. J was trimmed by 6 bases and V by 6 bases; bases with no gene match: 7. The library was built from around 0.4 ug RNA with molecular barcoded adaptors for alpha/delta and beta/gamma chains. Each CDR3 protein gets one entry after TCRdb re-called the reads with MiXCR. The table includes tens of thousands of distinct CDR3 sequences, roughly 18% detected once. The chain links TRBV6-5 to TRBJ2-2; 13 positions agree with TRBD2. Sequenced material: a population of CD138-negative cells sorted from bone marrow. The sequence was collected from a donor aged 40 or older with multiple myeloma. CDR3 in DNA: TGTGCCAGCAGGTACCAAGGACTAGCGGGAGCCGGGGAGCTGTTTTTT. It yields the protein CASRYQGLAGAGELFF.